This is a list of T cell receptor beta chains from one sample in a study of blood T cell repertoires in COVID-19. Assay used: immunoSEQ multiplex PCR; TCRdb lists only in-frame clones, some missing. This sample has fewer than 250,000 clones, with nearly 90% found just once. Sequencing used PBMCs or T cells enriched from blood (not recorded which). Receptors originate from a man younger than 40 who had recovered from COVID-19. CDR3s include the opening cysteine and the closing phenylalanine or tryptophan. The order of the fields is J gene, D gene, V gene, clone size, CDR3 DNA, CDR3 protein. The D gene is left open where the match is weak. Clone size is given for some rows only: seen once, a few or many times, or a class if the clone is expanded.

>TRBJ1-1|-|TRBV30|-
TGTGCCTATTCAGAAAACACTGAAGCTTTCTTT
CAYSENTEAFF
>TRBJ2-7|TRBD2|TRBV19|-
TGTGCCAGTAGTGCTCAACTAGCGGGGTCGGAAGAGCAGTACTTC
CASSAQLAGSEEQYF
>TRBJ1-6|-|TRBV10-3|-
TGTGCCATCAGTGAGGGGGGGTGGGGGTATAATTCACCCCTCCACTTT
CAISEGGWGYNSPLHF
>TRBJ1-2|-|TRBV30|-
TGTGCCTGGAGTGAGGGCAGGGTTACCTATGGCTACACCTTC
CAWSEGRVTYGYTF
>TRBJ2-4|TRBD1|TRBV3-1/TRBV3-2|-
TGTGCCAGCAGCCAGGGGGACAGGGGAAGGAACATTCAGTACTTC
CASSQGDRGRNIQYF
>TRBJ2-7|-|TRBV3-1/TRBV3-2|-
TGTGCCAGCAGCCTTAAATTGCAGGATTACGAGCAGTACTTC
CASSLKLQDYEQYF
>TRBJ1-5|TRBD1|TRBV24-1|-
TGTGCCACCAGTGAAAACCGGGACAGGGGTAACAATCAGCCCCAGCATTTT
CATSENRDRGNNQPQHF
>TRBJ1-1|-|TRBV6-2/TRBV6-3|-
TGTGCCAGCAGTCTAAGCAGGGGTGTGAACACTGAAGCTTTCTTT
CASSLSRGVNTEAFF
>TRBJ1-2|-|TRBV12-5|-
TGTGCTAGTGGTTTCGTTGGGGGCCGCGGCTACACCTTC
CASGFVGGRGYTF
>TRBJ1-6|TRBD1|TRBV3-1/TRBV3-2|few
TGTGCCAGCAGCCAAGAGGGACAGGGTGCCTATAATTCACCCCTCCACTTT
CASSQEGQGAYNSPLHF
>TRBJ2-5|TRBD1|TRBV9|-
TGTGCCAGCAGCGATTTTCCCCGGGACAGTTGGACCCAGTACTTC
CASSDFPRDSWTQYF
>TRBJ1-4|TRBD1|TRBV7-2|-
TGTGCCAGCAGCCTCCATATGCAGACAGGGGATGAAAAACTGTTTTTT
CASSLHMQTGDEKLFF
>TRBJ2-7|-|TRBV7-8|-
TGTGCCAGCAGCTCAACAGGGAATTACGAGCAGTACTTC
CASSSTGNYEQYF
>TRBJ2-1|-|TRBV9|-
TGTGCCAGCAGCCCGACACCTTATTCATCCTACAATGAGCAGTTCTTC
CASSPTPYSSYNEQFF